This T cell receptor (beta chain) appears in the sequencing data of a study of T cell clonotyping in hematopoietic cell transplantation. Study-level findings and limits: After transplant, recipient diversity fell while pathologically expanded clonotypes grew through day 180. Graft donor and pretransplant recipient Inverse Simpson Index values predicted broader posttransplant TCR diversity. At the given depth, recipient repertoires were over 95% de novo clonotypes.

Libraries were prepared by immunoSEQ multiplex PCR; TCRdb keeps only in-frame clonotypes and omits some of them. In the table there are under 9,500 clones, 65% to 90% of which are singletons. In its sample, this clone is medium-sized (0.01 to 0.1%). Its target is unknown. Recipient blood drawn about 28 days pretransplant and days 30, 100, 180 after. Per germline, CDR1 LGHNA and CDR2 YSLEER. The CDR3 covers 11 residues. Between the trimmed V and J ends, which lost 5 bases and 8 bases, there was a span of 7 bases. The sequences come from PBMCs, collected 180 days after allogeneic stem cell transplant. This TCR derives from a female patient between 30 and 45 years old who had an allogeneic stem cell transplant, so the T cells may come from the graft donor. Some clones in this sample may be carry-over from other donors' samples. This rearrangement joins TRBV4-3 to TRBJ1-3, with D hard to call. The CDR3 sequence: CASSERDTIYF. For the CDR3, the DNA is TGCGCCAGCAGCGAGAGGGACACCATATATTTT.